The 13 T cell receptor beta chains presented below share a single source sample, sequenced in a study of T-cell reconstitution after alpha-beta-depleted transplantation in children. Unique molecular identifiers were used to barcode this TCRbeta library. TCRdb called the PCR reads again in MiXCR, with one record for every CDR3 protein. The repertoire consists of hundreds of thousands of distinct CDR3 sequences, with about 9.9% occurring once and the leading ten covering 23%. The sequences come from peripheral blood, collected 180 days after TCRalphabeta/CD19-depleted stem cell transplant. These receptors all stem from a male patient between 2 and 15 years old who had a stem cell transplant for chronic granulomatous disease, so the T cells may come from the graft donor.

For this clonotype: This could be a read error, since a much larger clone is one nucleotide away. This rearrangement joins TRBV4-2 to TRBJ1-1; 7 positions match TRBD1. The length of the CDR3 is 16 residues. Germline CDR1 and CDR2: LGHNA and YNFKEQ. Here the CDR3 reads CASSHGQRTGNTEDFF. DNA of the CDR3: TGTGCCAGCAGCCATGGTCAAAGGACAGGCAACACTGAAGATTTCTTT.

This clonotype was seen repeatedly, ten times or more. The CDR3 reads CSAYDSYNEQFF. CDR3 DNA: TGCAGTGCATATGATTCCTACAATGAGCAGTTCTTC. V and J are TRBV20-1 and TRBJ2-1; D gene ambiguous. V lost 6 bases to trimming and J lost 1 base, with 7 bases between them. Germline V gene lookup returns CDR1 DFQATT and CDR2 SNEGSKA (reference sequence). The CDR3 totals 12 residues.

This clonotype has at least ten counts. The CDR3: CASSPGASRRQKNIQYF. CDR3 DNA: TGTGCCAGCAGCCCCGGGGCTAGCCGGAGGCAAAAAAACATTCAGTACTTC. This chain joins TRBV6-1 and TRBJ2-4, with D perhaps given as TRBD1 or TRBD2 (5 bases each). The V and J ends lost 6 bases and 4 bases respectively, with 22 bases between them. Germline V gene data show CDR1 as MNHNS and CDR2 as SASEGT. This CDR3 has 17 residues.

The chain employs TRBV2 and TRBJ2-7; TRBD1 might be the D (6 bases). V was pared by 6 bases and J by 6 bases, with 12 bases between. The CDR3 sequence is 12 residues long. The V gene's germline CDR1 is SNHLY and CDR2 FYNNEI. CDR3 coding DNA: TGTGCCAGCAGGGAGGACAGCCTCGAGCAGTACTTC. Translating gives CASREDSLEQYF. The complete variable domain, with remaining parts taken from reference TRBV2 and TRBJ2-7, reads EPEVTQTPSHQVTQMGQEVILRCVPISNHLYFYWYRQILGQKVEFLVSFYNNEISEKSEIFDDQFSVERPDGSNFTLKIRSTKLEDSAMYFCASREDSLEQYFGPGTRLTVT.

With regard to this clonotype: A read error may be the cause here, since a much bigger clone is one base away. The chain employs TRBV5-1 and TRBJ1-5; a possible D gene is TRBD1 (6 bases). This CDR3 has 15 residues. The V end was cut by 4 bases, the J end by 7 bases, with 18 bases between. The germline gives CDR1 SGHRS, CDR2 YFSETQ. In nucleotides, the CDR3 is TGCGCCAGCAGCCCCGAAGGCCACAGGGAGCAGCCCCAGCATTTT. Protein product: CASSPEGHREQPQHF. Full variable domain (remainder filled in from reference TRBV5-1 and TRBJ1-5): KAGVTQTPRYLIKTRGQQVTLSCSPISGHRSVSWYQQTPGQGLQFLFEYFSETQRNKGNFPGRFSGRQFSNSRSEMNVSTLELGDSALYLCASSPEGHREQPQHFGDGTRLSIL.

This clonotype has at least ten counts. The chain employs TRBV9 and TRBJ2-3, with 14 bases fitting TRBD2. The V gene end was trimmed by 0 bases and the J gene end by 6 bases; junction bases not matched to a gene: 3. Germline CDR1 and CDR2: SGDLS and YYNGEE. The CDR3 has 16 residues. The CDR3: CASSVAGTSGSDTQYF. In DNA form, the CDR3 reads TGTGCCAGCAGCGTAGCTGGGACTAGCGGGAGTGATACGCAGTATTTT.

The CDR3 coding sequence is TGTGCCAGTAGTATAGATATGCCTAGCGGGAGAGACAATGAGCAGTTCTTC. Translated, it gives CASSIDMPSGRDNEQFF. This chain uses TRBV19 with TRBJ2-1, with 10 bases aligning to TRBD2. V was pared by 0 bases and J by 5 bases, with 7 bases of the junction left unmatched. Germline CDR1 LNHDA, CDR2 SQIVND (reference sequence). The CDR3 spans 17 residues. Complete variable domain (other parts from reference TRBV19 and TRBJ2-1): DGGITQSPKYLFRKEGQNVTLSCEQNLNHDAMYWYRQDPGQGLRLIYYSQIVNDFQKGDIAEGYSVSREKKESFPLTVTSAQKNPTAFYLCASSIDMPSGRDNEQFFGPGTRLTVL.

J is TRBJ2-2 and V is TRBV9; 7 positions match TRBD2. The V gene end was trimmed by 3 bases and the J gene end by 7 bases; junction bases not matched to a gene: 3. The V gene's germline CDR1 is SGDLS and CDR2 YYNGEE. The CDR3 length is 13 residues. The CDR3 reads CASSGGGGGELFF. In DNA, the CDR3 is TGTGCCAGCAGCGGCGGGGGTGGCGGGGAGCTGTTTTTT. The full variable domain, with the rest looked up from reference TRBV9 and TRBJ2-2, is DSGVTQTPKHLITATGQRVTLRCSPRSGDLSVYWYQQSLDQGLQFLIQYYNGEERAKGNILERFSAQQFPDLHSELNLSSLELGDSALYFCASSGGGGGELFFGEGSRLTVL.

This clonotype was seen repeatedly, ten times or more. The chain links TRBV5-1 to TRBJ2-7, with a tentative D call TRBD1 (5 bases). The CDR3 totals 13 residues. The germline gives CDR1 SGHRS, CDR2 YFSETQ. The V and J ends lost 4 bases and 3 bases respectively, with 11 bases between them. The CDR3 loop is CASSPDRDYEQYF. The DNA for the CDR3 is TGCGCCAGCAGCCCTGACAGAGACTACGAGCAGTACTTC.

In this sample, this clonotype turned up a few times. The V call is TRBV20-1, the J call TRBJ2-5; a possible D gene is TRBD2 (6 bases). Trimming took off 1 base at V and 1 base at J, with 37 bases between the two ends. The CDR3 is 23 residues long. Germline values: CDR1 DFQATT, CDR2 SNEGSKA (reference sequence). CDR3 in DNA: TGCAGTGCTAGAGCCCACAGCCTCTGGGGCGGGGCCCCCCCTGGCTTACTCCAAGAGACCCAGTACTTC. Translating it yields CSARAHSLWGGAPPGLLQETQYF.

A few counts support this clonotype. The chain couples TRBV7-9 to TRBJ2-3, with D maybe TRBD2 (6 bases). CDR3 size: 16 residues. Germline CDR1 and CDR2: SEHNR and FQNEAQ (reference sequence). The V gene lost 4 bases and the J gene lost 2 bases, with 16 bases spanning the gap. The CDR3 nucleotides read TGTGCCAGCAGCTCCCCTAGCGTAGAGATCACAGATACGCAGTATTTT. This translates into CASSSPSVEITDTQYF.

This clonotype was recorded many times. The chain links TRBV15 to TRBJ2-1; 12 bases are a match to TRBD2. This CDR3 has 15 amino acids. Germline V gene sequence: CDR1 LNHNV, CDR2 YYDKDF (reference sequence). J lost 8 bases, V lost 4 bases, and 6 bases had no gene match. CDR3 in amino acids: CATSKGLAGTDEQFF. CDR3 sequence (DNA): TGTGCCACCAGCAAAGGACTAGCGGGAACAGATGAGCAGTTCTTC.

This clonotype was seen repeatedly, ten times or more. CDR3 bases: TGCAGTGCTAGTTACAATGAGCAGTTCTTC. Encoded protein: CSASYNEQFF. The chain is built from TRBV20-1 and TRBJ2-1; D call uncertain. Germline-derived CDR1 and CDR2 are DFQATT and SNEGSKA (reference sequence). Trimming stripped 3 bases from V and 4 bases from J, with 1 base between. This CDR3 has 10 amino acids.